These T cell receptor beta chains were read from a single sample in a study of shared clonotypes between healthy human individuals. Assay used: immunoSEQ multiplex PCR; TCRdb lists only in-frame clones, some missing. The sample lists approximately 2,200,000 clones; 85% to 95% were seen once. The source material was naive CD8+ T cells from PBMCs. These receptors came from a young man in good health. Some clones in this sample may be carry-over from other donors' samples. CDR3s include the opening cysteine and the closing phenylalanine or tryptophan. The D gene is left open where the match is weak. Some rows mark clone size as missing; the rest say once, few, many or name a class of expanded clone.

CDR3,DNA,V,J,size,D
CATSRDRGAEAFF,TGTGCCACCAGCAGAGATCGAGGGGCTGAAGCTTTCTTT,TRBV15,TRBJ1-1,NA,NA
CASSLKREHRDTQYF,TGTGCCAGCAGCTTGAAGCGGGAGCATAGGGATACGCAGTATTTT,TRBV5-4,TRBJ2-3,NA,TRBD2
CASSEKTGPLNTEAFF,TGTGCCAGCAGCGAAAAAACGGGACCGTTGAACACTGAAGCTTTCTTT,TRBV9,TRBJ1-1,NA,NA
CASSDNIWDYQTGELFF,TGTGCCAGCAGCGATAACATCTGGGACTACCAAACCGGGGAGCTGTTTTTT,TRBV9,TRBJ2-2,NA,TRBD2
CASSLIQGSEAFF,TGTGCCAGCAGCTTGATACAGGGGTCAGAAGCTTTCTTT,TRBV5-6,TRBJ1-1,few,TRBD1
CASSYDWGSRHMAKYF,TGTGCCAGCAGTTACGACTGGGGCAGCCGACATATGGCGAAGTACTTC,TRBV6-5,TRBJ2-5,NA,NA
CASSLTPRPNEQFF,TGTGCCAGCAGTTTAACCCCTAGGCCCAATGAGCAGTTCTTC,TRBV27,TRBJ2-1,NA,NA
CASSPPGGQGVNEQFF,TGTGCCAGCAGCCCTCCCGGGGGACAGGGAGTCAATGAGCAGTTCTTC,TRBV9,TRBJ2-1,NA,TRBD1
CASSTPGRSDYGYTF,TGTGCCAGCAGCACTCCGGGGCGCAGCGACTATGGCTACACCTTC,TRBV6-1,TRBJ1-2,NA,NA
CASSEAIWTGNYEQYF,TGTGCCAGCAGTGAAGCTATTTGGACAGGGAACTACGAGCAGTACTTC,TRBV6-1,TRBJ2-7,NA,TRBD1
CASSQTWASIQETQYF,TGCGCCAGCAGCCAAACTTGGGCATCGATCCAAGAGACCCAGTACTTC,TRBV4-1,TRBJ2-5,NA,NA
CASSLSPLGDGYTF,TGTGCCAGCAGTTTATCCCCGCTAGGGGATGGCTACACCTTC,TRBV27,TRBJ1-2,once,NA
CASVEQGGDYEQYF,TGTGCCAGCGTTGAACAGGGAGGGGACTACGAGCAGTACTTC,TRBV28,TRBJ2-7,NA,NA
CASSDGRYNEQFF,TGTGCCAGCAGCGACGGACGCTACAATGAGCAGTTCTTC,TRBV9,TRBJ2-1,NA,NA
CASSPKRTGLADNEQFF,TGTGCCAGCAGCCCCAAACGGACGGGACTAGCGGACAATGAGCAGTTCTTC,TRBV7-3,TRBJ2-1,NA,TRBD2
CASSELGSDHEQYF,TGTGCCAGCAGTGAACTTGGGTCGGACCACGAGCAGTACTTC,TRBV25-1,TRBJ2-7,NA,NA
CASSALAGVYNEQFF,TGTGCCAGCAGCGCGCTAGCGGGAGTCTACAATGAGCAGTTCTTC,TRBV7-9,TRBJ2-1,NA,TRBD2
CASSLADNGGGYTF,TGTGCCAGCAGCTTAGCCGACAACGGTGGAGGCTACACCTTC,TRBV7-9,TRBJ1-2,NA,NA
CASSLRTGGTEAFF,TGTGCCAGTAGTTTACGGACAGGGGGAACTGAAGCTTTCTTT,TRBV19,TRBJ1-1,NA,TRBD1
CASSFREGRNQPQHF,TGTGCCAGCAGTTTCCGGGAGGGGAGGAATCAGCCCCAGCATTTT,TRBV27,TRBJ1-5,NA,NA
CASSLGTGINIQYF,TGTGCCAGCAGCTTGGGGACAGGGATCAACATTCAGTACTTC,TRBV7-9,TRBJ2-4,NA,TRBD1
CASAGVLGEAFF,TGTGCCAGCGCCGGGGTTCTCGGTGAAGCTTTCTTT,TRBV5-4,TRBJ1-1,NA,NA
CASSVGTVRGYTF,TGTGCCAGCAGCGTCGGGACTGTTCGAGGCTACACCTTC,TRBV9,TRBJ1-2,NA,NA
CASSYSTGEIPNEQFF,TGTGCCAGCAGTTACTCGACCGGGGAAATTCCCAATGAGCAGTTCTTC,TRBV6-5,TRBJ2-1,NA,NA
CASSWGLAREQYF,TGTGCCAGCAGCTGGGGACTAGCGCGGGAGCAGTACTTC,TRBV7-2,TRBJ2-7,NA,TRBD2
CASSLWDAGGELFF,TGTGCCAGCAGCTTATGGGACGCTGGCGGGGAGCTGTTTTTT,TRBV13,TRBJ2-2,NA,NA
CAWSTGTEDGYTF,TGTGCCTGGAGTACCGGGACAGAGGATGGCTACACCTTC,TRBV30,TRBJ1-2,NA,TRBD1
CASSLSLRGALTGELFF,TGTGCCAGCAGCCTATCGTTGCGGGGCGCCTTAACCGGGGAGCTGTTTTTT,TRBV7-7,TRBJ2-2,NA,NA
CASSFSTGLNTEAFF,TGTGCCAGCAGCTTCTCGACAGGTTTGAACACTGAAGCTTTCTTT,TRBV7-9,TRBJ1-1,NA,NA
CASSRDSPAKNIQYF,TGTGCCAGCAGTCGTGACAGCCCTGCCAAAAACATTCAGTACTTC,TRBV28,TRBJ2-4,NA,NA
CASAPRDRRTETQYF,TGTGCCAGCGCTCCGAGGGACAGGCGGACAGAGACCCAGTACTTC,TRBV27,TRBJ2-5,NA,TRBD1
CASEETDNYGYTF,TGTGCCAGCGAGGAGACGGATAACTATGGCTACACCTTC,TRBV6-1,TRBJ1-2,NA,NA
CASSWGALPGQETQYF,TGTGCCAGCAGCTGGGGGGCCCTGCCTGGTCAAGAGACCCAGTACTTC,TRBV5-4,TRBJ2-5,NA,NA
CASGLAGGPGNEQFF,TGTGCCTCTGGACTAGCGGGAGGGCCAGGCAATGAGCAGTTCTTC,TRBV30,TRBJ2-1,NA,TRBD2
CASSPEDRGRREQYF,TGTGCCAGCAGCCCAGAGGACAGGGGGCGCCGCGAGCAGTACTTC,TRBV7-6,TRBJ2-7,NA,TRBD1
CASSQHRGAGNTIYF,TGTGCCAGCAGCCAGCACAGGGGAGCGGGAAACACCATATATTTT,TRBV7-8,TRBJ1-3,NA,TRBD1
CASSPRGVAGGAETQYF,TGTGCCAGCAGCCCAAGGGGGGTGGCAGGGGGCGCGGAGACCCAGTACTTC,TRBV7-6,TRBJ2-5,NA,TRBD1
CASSLGGPYEQYF,TGTGCCAGCAGCTTGGGTGGTCCCTACGAGCAGTACTTC,TRBV5-4,TRBJ2-7,NA,NA
CASIPGGSTEAFF,TGTGCCAGTATCCCAGGAGGGAGCACTGAAGCTTTCTTT,TRBV19,TRBJ1-1,NA,NA
CASSLGQYYEQYF,TGTGCCAGCAGCTTGGGGCAGTACTACGAGCAGTACTTC,TRBV7-9,TRBJ2-7,NA,NA
CASSYTGTSGEQYF,TGTGCCAGCAGTTACACCGGGACATCGGGCGAGCAGTACTTC,TRBV28,TRBJ2-7,NA,NA
CASSSGDRGYSPRTSEETQYF,TGTGCCAGCAGCTCGGGGGACAGGGGATACTCGCCTAGGACGTCGGAAGAGACCCAGTACTTC,TRBV21-1,TRBJ2-5,NA,NA
CASSQTGAPGRETQYF,TGTGCCAGCAGCCAAACGGGGGCGCCGGGTAGGGAGACCCAGTACTTC,TRBV7-7,TRBJ2-5,once,NA
CASSTFGANQPQHF,TGTGCCAGTAGTACGTTCGGGGCAAATCAGCCCCAGCATTTT,TRBV19,TRBJ1-5,NA,NA
CATHMRGQHQETQYF,TGTGCCACCCACATGCGGGGGCAGCACCAAGAGACCCAGTACTTC,TRBV15,TRBJ2-5,NA,NA